This T cell receptor beta chain emerged from a study of T-cell memory formation after mild COVID-19. It was 5'RACE with constant-segment primers that produced the TCR alpha and TCR beta cDNA libraries, which carried sample barcodes and UMIs. One entry per CDR3 protein, called by TCRdb with MiXCR from the 5' RACE reads. The sample carries approximately 340,000 distinct CDR3 sequences, about 16% recorded once. General observations from the study: Mainly CM and EM harbored the contracting CD4+ clones; mainly EMRA harbored the CD8+ ones.

With regard to this clonotype: The target antigen is unknown.

CDR1 and CDR2 from the germline V gene are SGHAT and FQNNGV. V was trimmed by 3 bases and J by 5 bases, leaving 16 bases between them. This CDR3 contains 15 residues. The receptor's source is a man between 18 and 35 years old who had mild COVID-19 (a few samples of this study predate the infection). Cell type and time point are not known. The chain employs TRBV11-2 and TRBJ2-5; unclear D gene. Sequences were obtained from PBMCs or a T cell subset sorted from them (not recorded which). CDR3 in amino acids: CASSFWTSWRETQYF. CDR3 DNA: TGTGCCAGCAGCTTTTGGACCTCCTGGCGGGAGACCCAGTACTTC.